The T cell receptor beta chain described here comes from a study of blood T cell repertoires in COVID-19. The wider study: Samples of COVID-19 (acute and convalescent) were obtained from the United States, Italy and Spain. In each case, the material was cDNA or gDNA derived from T cells, B-cell-depleted T cells, or PBMCs.

Original handling: Estimation of nucleated cell counts was performed using reference gene primer amplification. Profiled with immunoSEQ multiplex PCR; TCRdb holds only in-frame clones, not every one. That table gives V, J and clone size, and the DNA gave D and trimming. There are 150,000 to 200,000 clones in the sample; roughly 87% occur only once, and roughly 1.6% lies in the top ten. Trimming stripped 3 bases from V and 8 bases from J, with 10 bases between. Germline assignment: CDR1 DFQATT and CDR2 SNEGSKA (reference sequence). CDR3 length: 11 residues. The origin of this receptor is a woman aged 45-60 years with acute or convalescent COVID-19. The sequenced sample was peripheral blood. The rearrangement links TRBV20-1 to TRBJ1-2; maybe TRBD1 (5 bases). In nucleotides, the CDR3 is TGCAGTGCTAGCCAGGGAAAAGGCTACACCTTC. Protein product: CSASQGKGYTF.